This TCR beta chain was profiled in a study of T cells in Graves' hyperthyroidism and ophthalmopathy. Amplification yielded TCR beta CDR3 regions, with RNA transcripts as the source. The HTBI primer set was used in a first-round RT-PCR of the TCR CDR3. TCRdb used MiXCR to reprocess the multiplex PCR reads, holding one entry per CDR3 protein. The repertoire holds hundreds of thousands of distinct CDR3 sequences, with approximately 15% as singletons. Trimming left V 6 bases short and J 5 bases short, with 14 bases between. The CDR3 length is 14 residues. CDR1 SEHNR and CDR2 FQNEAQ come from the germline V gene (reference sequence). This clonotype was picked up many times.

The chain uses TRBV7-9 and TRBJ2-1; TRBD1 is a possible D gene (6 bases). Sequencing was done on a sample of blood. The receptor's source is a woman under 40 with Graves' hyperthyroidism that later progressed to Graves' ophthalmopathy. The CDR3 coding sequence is TGTGCCAGCAGTCTAGAAGGGGGTAACAATGAGCAGTTCTTC. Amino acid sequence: CASSLEGGNNEQFF.